A single sample gave rise to the 30 T cell receptor beta chains below, sequenced in a study of blood T cell repertoires in COVID-19. Measured with immunoSEQ multiplex PCR; TCRdb has only the in-frame clones, and not every one. The data show about 58,000 clones, with 70% to 90% seen just once and 6.5% to 8.5% held by the top ten. Sequencing was carried out using peripheral blood. These receptors all come from a woman aged 70-85 years with active COVID-19.

The chain employs TRBV11-2 and TRBJ1-2, with 9 bases identical to TRBD1. The CDR3 totals 16 residues. The junction had 7 bases not matched to a gene; V was cut back by 1 base and J by 4 bases. Germline CDR1 and CDR2: SGHAT and FQNNGV. The CDR3 protein is CASSLAPGQGSYGYTF. The DNA of the CDR3 is TGTGCCAGCAGCTTAGCCCCGGGACAGGGATCCTATGGCTACACCTTC.

J is TRBJ1-3 and V is TRBV30; D remains unclear. The V end was cut by 1 base, the J end by 0 bases, with 4 bases between. The CDR3 extends over 13 amino acids. Germline CDR1 GTSNPN, CDR2 SVGIG (reference sequence). CDR3 protein: CAWSGASGNTIYF. Written as DNA, the CDR3 is TGTGCCTGGAGTGGGGCCTCTGGAAACACCATATATTTT.

The gene calls are TRBV5-6 and TRBJ1-1, with 8 bases that match TRBD1. The CDR3 contains 16 residues. The trim removed 1 base at V and 4 bases at J, leaving 9 bases unmatched. Germline V gene lookup returns CDR1 SGHDT and CDR2 YYEEEE. The CDR3: CASSLSPQDRGTEAFF. CDR3 nucleotide sequence: TGTGCCAGCAGCTTGTCACCCCAAGACAGGGGCACTGAAGCTTTCTTT.

V gene TRBV27 combines with J gene TRBJ1-6, with D maybe TRBD1 (5 bases). Per the germline V gene, CDR1 is MNHEY and CDR2 is SMNVEV (reference sequence). The CDR3 covers 15 residues. V lost 4 bases to trimming and J lost 2 bases, with 9 bases between them. In DNA form, the CDR3 reads TGTGCCAGCAGTTCTGACAGCCCCTATAATTCACCCCTCCACTTT. The encoded protein is CASSSDSPYNSPLHF.

The rearrangement joins TRBV11-2 to TRBJ1-6; TRBD1 agrees at 7 bases. Trimming at V came to 5 bases and at J to 5 bases, leaving 9 bases not matched to a gene. Germline CDR1 is SGHAT and CDR2 is FQNNGV. There are 16 residues in the CDR3. CDR3 sequence reads: CASSPRQGPDNSPLHF. The CDR3 DNA follows: TGTGCCAGCAGCCCGCGACAGGGCCCCGATAATTCACCCCTCCACTTT.

The chain combines TRBV25-1 with TRBJ2-5, with D possibly being TRBD1 (6 bases). V lost 5 bases and J lost 2, with 21 bases in between. Germline V gene lookup returns CDR1 MGHDK and CDR2 SYGVNS. The CDR3 loop spans 17 amino acids. CDR3 DNA: TGTGCCAGCAGTCCCAACCGTATGGGACACGTACAAGAGACCCAGTACTTC. Protein product: CASSPNRMGHVQETQYF.

The rearrangement joins TRBV29-1 to TRBJ2-3; 14 bases match TRBD2. Looked up from germline, CDR1 is SQVTM and CDR2 is ANQGSEA. V shed 5 bases, J shed 2 bases, and the junction held 6 bases outside the gene matches. CDR3 size: 16 residues. DNA for the CDR3: TGCAGCGTTCTCGGGACTAGCGGGGGAAACACAGATACGCAGTATTTT. Its translation: CSVLGTSGGNTDTQYF.

The chain employs TRBV19 and TRBJ2-2, with D hard to call. The ends were cut back, 4 bases at V and 0 bases at J, with 9 bases in the middle. The length of the CDR3 is 15 residues. CDR1 and CDR2 (germline): LNHDA, SQIVND (reference sequence). CDR3 sequence (DNA): TGTGCCAGTAGTACCTACTATGCGAACACCGGGGAGCTGTTTTTT. Protein product: CASSTYYANTGELFF.

This clone has a single count. The genes are TRBV3-1 (or the pseudogene TRBV3-2) and TRBJ1-1; D ambiguous. The germline CDR1 and CDR2 sequences are LGHDT and YNNKEL (reference sequence). This CDR3 is 13 amino acids long. V gave up 2 bases and J gave up 1 base, with 5 bases separating them. DNA of the CDR3: TGTGCCAGCAGCCAATCGTCGAACACTGAAGCTTTCTTT. Translation gives CASSQSSNTEAFF.

The chain carries TRBV11-2 and TRBJ2-3; D perhaps matches TRBD1 (5 bases). V was cut by 5 bases and J by 6 bases, with 18 bases left in between. The CDR3 covers 15 residues. The germline V gene has CDR1 SGHAT and CDR2 FQNNGV. CDR3 DNA: TGTGCCAGCAGCGAAGGGGTATTTTCGGACGATACGCAGTATTTT. Translation gives CASSEGVFSDDTQYF.

The genes are TRBV27 and TRBJ1-2; 8 nucleotides agree with TRBD1. Germline V gene lookup returns CDR1 MNHEY and CDR2 SMNVEV (reference sequence). The CDR3 contains 16 residues. J lost 7 bases, V lost 0 bases, and 10 bases had no gene match. The CDR3 DNA reads as TGTGCCAGCAGTTTATCGATTTCCCAAACAGGGGGTGGCTACACCTTC. Protein: CASSLSISQTGGGYTF.

V and J are TRBV6-5 and TRBJ1-1; 8 bases match TRBD1. This CDR3 contains 16 residues. The germline V gene encodes CDR1 MNHEY and CDR2 SVGAGI. The trim removed 0 bases at V and 8 bases at J, leaving 11 bases unmatched. The CDR3 DNA sequence: TGTGCCAGCAGTTACTCGAATCTCCAGGGGGCCAAGGAAGCTTTCTTT. It translates to CASSYSNLQGAKEAFF.

This clone occurred once. The chain is built from TRBV11-3 and TRBJ2-2, with 9 bases fitting TRBD1. CDR3 length equals 18 residues. Germline CDR1 is SGHNT and CDR2 is YENEEA. J gave up 2 bases and V 5 bases, and 12 bases lay outside the gene matches. This CDR3 reads CASSAPQGAHINTGELFF. The CDR3 DNA reads as TGTGCCAGCAGCGCACCACAGGGGGCCCACATTAACACCGGGGAGCTGTTTTTT.

The chain is built from TRBV9 and TRBJ1-5; TRBD1 matches 7 bases. V lost 2 bases and J lost 2; bases outside the gene matches: 4. The CDR3 length is 15 residues. Looked up from germline, CDR1 is SGDLS and CDR2 is YYNGEE. The CDR3 DNA follows: TGTGCCAGCAGCGTGGAGGGGGCCGGCAATCAGCCCCAGCATTTT. Protein sequence: CASSVEGAGNQPQHF.

The gene calls are TRBV7-3 and TRBJ2-2; TRBD2 aligns across 8 bases. Germline loops: CDR1 SGHTA, CDR2 FQGTGA. This CDR3 spans 15 amino acids. The ends lost 5 bases at V and 4 bases at J; junction bases unmatched: 6. CDR3 residues: CASSATAGVTGELFF. The DNA of the CDR3 is TGTGCCAGCAGCGCCACAGCGGGAGTCACCGGGGAGCTGTTTTTT. The complete variable domain, with remaining parts taken from reference TRBV7-3 and TRBJ2-2, reads GAGVSQTPSNKVTEKGKYVELRCDPISGHTALYWYRQSLGQGPEFLIYFQGTGAADDSGLPNDRFFAVRPEGSVSTLKIQRTERGDSAVYLCASSATAGVTGELFFGEGSRLTVL.

V gene TRBV2 combines with J gene TRBJ2-1, with 7 nucleotides matching TRBD2. Per germline, CDR1 SNHLY and CDR2 FYNNEI. Germline trimming cut 0 bases from V and 6 bases from J; bases unmatched to any gene: 11. The CDR3 has 17 residues. This chain's CDR3 is CASSEALGGREGNEQFF. CDR3 in DNA: TGTGCCAGCAGTGAAGCGTTAGGTGGGAGGGAGGGCAATGAGCAGTTCTTC.

The rearrangement joins TRBV7-3 to TRBJ2-5; 12 bases are shared with TRBD2. The CDR3 is made up of 15 amino acids. Germline V gene data show CDR1 as SGHTA and CDR2 as FQGTGA. The trim removed 3 bases at V and 5 bases at J, leaving 4 bases unmatched. This CDR3 reads CASSLTSGSMETQYF. The CDR3, as DNA: TGTGCCAGCAGCTTGACTAGCGGGAGTATGGAGACCCAGTACTTC.

This chain links TRBV19 with TRBJ1-6, with TRBD1 matching over 7 bases. V was pared by 6 bases and J by 9 bases, with 8 bases of the junction left unmatched. CDR3 length: 14 residues. Germline CDR1 is LNHDA and CDR2 is SQIVND (reference sequence). CDR3 protein: CASRSDREVSPLHF. CDR3 DNA: TGTGCCAGTAGATCTGACAGGGAGGTTTCACCCCTCCACTTT. Using reference TRBV19 and TRBJ1-6 for the parts outside the CDR3, the full variable domain is DGGITQSPKYLFRKEGQNVTLSCEQNLNHDAMYWYRQDPGQGLRLIYYSQIVNDFQKGDIAEGYSVSREKKESFPLTVTSAQKNPTAFYLCASRSDREVSPLHFGNGTRLTVT.

This rearrangement joins TRBV9 to TRBJ2-7; 8 bases align to TRBD2. The germline V gene encodes CDR1 SGDLS and CDR2 YYNGEE. The CDR3 contains 15 residues. V lost 0 bases and J lost 7; bases outside the gene matches: 9. Here the CDR3 DNA reads TGTGCCAGCAGCGTAGTGTCGGGAGGGCCGGGAGAGCAGTACTTC. Translation: CASSVVSGGPGEQYF. Together with reference TRBV9 and TRBJ2-7, the CDR3 gives the full variable domain: DSGVTQTPKHLITATGQRVTLRCSPRSGDLSVYWYQQSLDQGLQFLIQYYNGEERAKGNILERFSAQQFPDLHSELNLSSLELGDSALYFCASSVVSGGPGEQYFGPGTRLTVT.

This chain links TRBV2 with TRBJ2-2; perhaps TRBD1 as D (5 bases). V dropped 4 bases and J dropped 9 bases, with 12 bases sitting between them. The CDR3 spans 13 residues. Germline V gene lookup returns CDR1 SNHLY and CDR2 FYNNEI. CDR3 DNA sequence: TGTGCCAGCAGTGTAAAGGGGTACTGGGAGCTGTTTTTT. Translation gives CASSVKGYWELFF.

V and J are TRBV15 and TRBJ2-5; 8 bases map to TRBD1. The CDR3 consists of 15 residues. CDR1 and CDR2 from the germline V gene are LNHNV and YYDKDF (reference sequence). The junction had 8 bases not matched to a gene; V was cut back by 0 bases and J by 8 bases. The CDR3 spells CATSREQGVIDTQYF. The CDR3 coding sequence is TGTGCCACCAGCAGAGAACAGGGGGTAATTGATACCCAGTACTTC.

The gene calls are TRBV11-3 and TRBJ2-2, with D hard to call. The V and J ends lost 1 base and 7 bases respectively, with 10 bases between them. The germline V gene encodes CDR1 SGHNT and CDR2 YENEEA. The CDR3 sequence is 14 residues long. The CDR3 sequence: CASSLGAINGELFF. The CDR3 DNA reads TGTGCCAGCAGCTTAGGCGCGATAAACGGGGAGCTGTTTTTT.

This rearrangement joins TRBV12-3 or TRBV12-4 to TRBJ2-5, with D unclear. The CDR3 extends over 13 amino acids. V lost 3 bases and J 2 bases, leaving 7 bases between the germline ends. CDR3 in amino acids: CASSFVSQETQYF. In DNA form, the CDR3 reads TGTGCCAGCAGTTTCGTTTCGCAAGAGACCCAGTACTTC.

The V gene is TRBV11-2, the J gene TRBJ2-1; TRBD2 is a possible D gene (6 bases). CDR1 and CDR2 (germline): SGHAT, FQNNGV. V was shortened by 4 bases and J by 5 bases, with 9 bases between the two germline ends. There are 13 residues in the CDR3. The CDR3 DNA follows: TGTGCCAGCAGCTACGGGAGAAACAATGAGCAGTTCTTC. Encoded protein: CASSYGRNNEQFF.

The chain employs TRBV7-2 and TRBJ2-7; 7 bases agree with TRBD2. The CDR3 covers 15 residues. V lost 1 base and J lost 7; bases outside the gene matches: 10. Looked up from germline, CDR1 is SGHTA and CDR2 is FQGNSA. DNA for the CDR3: TGTGCCAGCAGCTTAGTACGGGAGGCCCTCCTGGAGCAGTACTTC. This translates into CASSLVREALLEQYF.

The chain uses TRBV24-1 and TRBJ2-4, with 7 nucleotides matching TRBD1. J was trimmed by 4 bases and V by 9 bases; bases with no gene match: 2. CDR1 and CDR2 from the germline V gene are KGHDR and SFDVKD. There are 12 residues in the CDR3. The CDR3 DNA reads TGTGCCACCGGGGACAGTAAAAACATTCAGTACTTC. Protein: CATGDSKNIQYF.

The V gene is TRBV7-3, the J gene TRBJ2-1; D remains ambiguous. Looked up from germline, CDR1 is SGHTA and CDR2 is FQGTGA. The V gene lost 4 bases and the J gene lost 3 bases, with 16 bases spanning the gap. This CDR3 is built from 16 residues. CDR3 sequence reads: CASSSTGPLGYNEQFF. The CDR3 DNA reads TGTGCCAGCAGCTCGACCGGCCCCCTAGGCTACAATGAGCAGTTCTTC.

The chain employs TRBV2 and TRBJ1-5; D not certain. The germline V and J ends were trimmed by 8 bases and 6 bases, with 14 bases remaining between them. Germline values: CDR1 SNHLY, CDR2 FYNNEI. The CDR3 is 13 amino acids. CDR3 protein: CASRRWEGQPQHF. The CDR3 DNA follows: TGTGCCAGCCGGCGGTGGGAGGGTCAGCCCCAGCATTTT.

This clone was seen only a few times. V gene TRBV18 combines with J gene TRBJ1-6, with a tentative D call TRBD1 (5 bases). Trimming removed 6 bases at V and 4 bases at J, with 13 bases between. Per the germline V gene, CDR1 is KGHSH and CDR2 is LQKENI. The CDR3 extends over 15 amino acids. The CDR3, as DNA: TGTGCCAGCTCGCCGGACAAGTTGTATAATTCACCCCTCCACTTT. This gives the protein CASSPDKLYNSPLHF.

The V gene is TRBV4-1, the J gene TRBJ2-3, with 13 bases matching TRBD2. The J segment lost 7 bases and the V segment lost 3 bases, leaving 10 bases of the junction unmatched. The CDR3 consists of 17 residues. Per the germline V gene, CDR1 is MGHRA and CDR2 is YSYEKL. CDR3 in DNA: TGCGCCAGCAGCCAGGGACTAGCGGGGACGAGAGTTAATACGCAGTATTTT. It yields the protein CASSQGLAGTRVNTQYF.